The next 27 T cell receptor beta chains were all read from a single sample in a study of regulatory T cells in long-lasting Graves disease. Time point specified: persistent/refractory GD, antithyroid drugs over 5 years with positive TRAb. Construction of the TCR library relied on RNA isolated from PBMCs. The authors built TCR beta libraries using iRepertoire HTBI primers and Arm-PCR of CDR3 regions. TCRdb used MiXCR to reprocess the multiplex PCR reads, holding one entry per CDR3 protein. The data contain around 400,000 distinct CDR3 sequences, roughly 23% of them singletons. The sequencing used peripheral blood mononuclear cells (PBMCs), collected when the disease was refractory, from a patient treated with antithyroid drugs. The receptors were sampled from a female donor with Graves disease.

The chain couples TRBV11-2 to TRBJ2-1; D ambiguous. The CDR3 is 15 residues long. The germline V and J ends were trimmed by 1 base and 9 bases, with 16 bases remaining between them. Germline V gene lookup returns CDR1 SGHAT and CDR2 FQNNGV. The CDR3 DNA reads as TGTGCCAGCAGCTTAGGGCCTAGTGAGCACTTTGAGCAGTTCTTC. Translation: CASSLGPSEHFEQFF. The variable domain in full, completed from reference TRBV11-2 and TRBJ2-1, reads EAGVAQSPRYKIIEKRQSVAFWCNPISGHATLYWYQQILGQGPKLLIQFQNNGVVDDSQLPKDRFSAERLKGVDSTLKIQPAKLEDSAVYLCASSLGPSEHFEQFFGPGTRLTVL.

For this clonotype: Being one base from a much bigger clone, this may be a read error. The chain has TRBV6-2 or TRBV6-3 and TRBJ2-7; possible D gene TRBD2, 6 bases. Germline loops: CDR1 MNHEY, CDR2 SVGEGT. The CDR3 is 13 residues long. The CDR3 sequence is CTSSRGLHYEQYF. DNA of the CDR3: TGTACCAGCAGTAGGGGACTCCACTACGAGCAGTACTTC.

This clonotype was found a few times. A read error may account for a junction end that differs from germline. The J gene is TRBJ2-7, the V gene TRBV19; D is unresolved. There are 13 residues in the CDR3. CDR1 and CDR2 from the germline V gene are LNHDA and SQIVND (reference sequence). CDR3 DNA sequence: TGCGCCAGCAGTGCCGGCAGAGCCTACGAGCAGTACTTC. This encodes CASSAGRAYEQYF.

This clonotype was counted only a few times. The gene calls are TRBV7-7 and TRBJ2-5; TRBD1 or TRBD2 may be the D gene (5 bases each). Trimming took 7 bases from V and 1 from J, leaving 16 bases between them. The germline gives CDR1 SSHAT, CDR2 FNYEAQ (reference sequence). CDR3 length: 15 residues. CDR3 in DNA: TGTGCCAGCAAGAGGGGAATCGGGCGCCAAGAGACCCAGTACTTC. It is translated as CASKRGIGRQETQYF.

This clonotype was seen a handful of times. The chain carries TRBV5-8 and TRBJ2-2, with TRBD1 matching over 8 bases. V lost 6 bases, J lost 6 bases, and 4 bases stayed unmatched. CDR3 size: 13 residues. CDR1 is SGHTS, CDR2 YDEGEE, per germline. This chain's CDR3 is CASNRQGPGELFF. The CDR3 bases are TGTGCCAGCAACCGACAGGGGCCCGGGGAGCTGTTTTTT.

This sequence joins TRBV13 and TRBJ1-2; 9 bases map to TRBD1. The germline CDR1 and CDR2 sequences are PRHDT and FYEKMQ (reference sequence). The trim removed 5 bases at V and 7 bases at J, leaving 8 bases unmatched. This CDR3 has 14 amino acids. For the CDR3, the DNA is TGTGCCAGCAGCCCCGGGACAGGGAAGGTTGGCTACACCTTC. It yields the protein CASSPGTGKVGYTF.

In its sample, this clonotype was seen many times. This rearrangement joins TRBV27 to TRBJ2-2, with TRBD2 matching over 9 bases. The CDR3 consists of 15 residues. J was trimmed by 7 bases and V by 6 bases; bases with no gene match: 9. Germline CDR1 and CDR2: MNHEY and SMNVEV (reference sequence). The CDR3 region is CASSIAGVDGGELFF. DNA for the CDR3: TGTGCCAGCAGCATAGCGGGGGTCGATGGCGGGGAGCTGTTTTTT.

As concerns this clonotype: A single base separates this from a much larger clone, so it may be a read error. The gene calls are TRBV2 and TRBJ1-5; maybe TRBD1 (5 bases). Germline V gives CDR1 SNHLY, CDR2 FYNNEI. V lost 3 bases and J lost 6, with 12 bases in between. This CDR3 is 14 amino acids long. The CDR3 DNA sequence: TGTGCCAGCAGTGACGGACGGGGGACTCAGCCCCAGCATTTT. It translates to CASSDGRGTQPQHF.

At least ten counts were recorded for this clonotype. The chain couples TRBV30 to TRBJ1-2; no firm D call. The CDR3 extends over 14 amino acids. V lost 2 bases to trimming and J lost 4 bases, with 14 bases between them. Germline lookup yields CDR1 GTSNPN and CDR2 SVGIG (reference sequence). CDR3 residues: CAWSNPGLGYGYTF. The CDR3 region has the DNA TGTGCCTGGAGTAATCCAGGACTAGGCTATGGCTACACCTTC.

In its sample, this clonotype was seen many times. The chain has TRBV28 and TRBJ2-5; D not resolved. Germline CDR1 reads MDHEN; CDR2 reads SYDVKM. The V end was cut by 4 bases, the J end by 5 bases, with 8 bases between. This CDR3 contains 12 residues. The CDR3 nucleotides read TGTGCCAGCAGTTCCTCCCTGGAGACCCAGTACTTC. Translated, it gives CASSSSLETQYF.

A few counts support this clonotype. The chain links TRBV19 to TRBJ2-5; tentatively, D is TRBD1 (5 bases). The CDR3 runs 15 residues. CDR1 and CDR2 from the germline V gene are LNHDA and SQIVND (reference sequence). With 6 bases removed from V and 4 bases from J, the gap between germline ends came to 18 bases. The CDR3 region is CASSPIMGLGETQYF. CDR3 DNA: TGTGCCAGTAGCCCCATAATGGGGCTAGGAGAGACCCAGTACTTC. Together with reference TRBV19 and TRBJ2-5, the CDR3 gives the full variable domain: DGGITQSPKYLFRKEGQNVTLSCEQNLNHDAMYWYRQDPGQGLRLIYYSQIVNDFQKGDIAEGYSVSREKKESFPLTVTSAQKNPTAFYLCASSPIMGLGETQYFGPGTRLLVL.

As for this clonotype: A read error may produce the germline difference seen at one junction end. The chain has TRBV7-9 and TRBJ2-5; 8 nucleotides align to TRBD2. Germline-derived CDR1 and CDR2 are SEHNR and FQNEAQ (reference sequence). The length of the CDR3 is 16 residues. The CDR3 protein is CASSHPPAGVGETQCF. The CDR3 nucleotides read TGTGCCAGCAGCCACCCCCCAGCGGGAGTTGGTGAGACCCAGTGCTTC.

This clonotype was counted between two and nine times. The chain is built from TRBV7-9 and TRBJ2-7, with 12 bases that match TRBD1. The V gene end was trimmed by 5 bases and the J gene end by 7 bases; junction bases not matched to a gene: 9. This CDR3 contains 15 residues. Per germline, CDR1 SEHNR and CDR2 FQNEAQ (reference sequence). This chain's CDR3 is CASSLRDRGLWEQYF. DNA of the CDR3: TGTGCCAGCAGCCTGCGGGACAGGGGGCTGTGGGAGCAGTACTTC.

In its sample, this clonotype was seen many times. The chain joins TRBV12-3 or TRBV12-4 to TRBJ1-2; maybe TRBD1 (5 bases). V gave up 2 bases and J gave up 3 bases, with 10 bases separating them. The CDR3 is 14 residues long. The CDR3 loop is CASSLQGAHYGYTF. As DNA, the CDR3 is TGTGCCAGCAGTTTACAGGGCGCCCACTATGGCTACACCTTC.

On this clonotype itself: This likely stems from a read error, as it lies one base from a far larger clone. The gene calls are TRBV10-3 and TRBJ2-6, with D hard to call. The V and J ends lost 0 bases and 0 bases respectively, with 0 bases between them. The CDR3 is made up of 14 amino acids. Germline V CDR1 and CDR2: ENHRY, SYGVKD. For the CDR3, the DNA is TGTGCCATCAGTGAGTCCTCTGGGGCCAACGTCCTGACTTTC. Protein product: CAISESSGANVLTF.

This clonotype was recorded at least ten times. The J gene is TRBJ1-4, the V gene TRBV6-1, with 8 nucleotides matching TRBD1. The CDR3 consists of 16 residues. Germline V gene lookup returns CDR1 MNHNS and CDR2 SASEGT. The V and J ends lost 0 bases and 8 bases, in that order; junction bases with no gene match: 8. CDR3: CASSEAARTGKEKLFF. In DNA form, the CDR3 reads TGTGCCAGCAGTGAAGCGGCCAGGACAGGGAAAGAAAAACTGTTTTTT.

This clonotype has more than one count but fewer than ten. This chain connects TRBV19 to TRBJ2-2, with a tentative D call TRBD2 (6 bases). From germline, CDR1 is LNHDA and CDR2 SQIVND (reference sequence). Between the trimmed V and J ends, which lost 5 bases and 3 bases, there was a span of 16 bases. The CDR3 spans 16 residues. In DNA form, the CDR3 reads TGTGCCAGTAGTCCCCTCCGCGGAGGGGACACCGGGGAGCTGTTTTTT. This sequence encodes CASSPLRGGDTGELFF.

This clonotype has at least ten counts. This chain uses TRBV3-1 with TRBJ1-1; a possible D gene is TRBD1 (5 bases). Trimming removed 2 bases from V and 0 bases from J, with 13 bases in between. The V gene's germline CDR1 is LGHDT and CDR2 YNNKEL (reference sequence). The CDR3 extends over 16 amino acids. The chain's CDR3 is CASSQIRGLMNTEAFF. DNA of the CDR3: TGTGCCAGCAGCCAAATAAGGGGATTAATGAACACTGAAGCTTTCTTT.

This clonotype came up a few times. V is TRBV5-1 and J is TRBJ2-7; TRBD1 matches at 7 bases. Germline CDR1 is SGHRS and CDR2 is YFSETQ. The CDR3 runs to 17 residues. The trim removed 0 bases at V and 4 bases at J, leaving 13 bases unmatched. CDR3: CASSLGDRTKPRYEQYF. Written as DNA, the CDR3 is TGCGCCAGCAGCTTGGGGGACAGAACGAAGCCCCGGTACGAGCAGTACTTC.

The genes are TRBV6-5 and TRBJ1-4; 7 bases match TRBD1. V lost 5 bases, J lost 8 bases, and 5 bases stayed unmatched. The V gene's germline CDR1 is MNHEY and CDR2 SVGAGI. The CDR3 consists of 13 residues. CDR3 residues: CASSPQGVEKLFF. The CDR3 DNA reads TGTGCCAGCAGTCCTCAGGGGGTAGAAAAACTGTTTTTT.

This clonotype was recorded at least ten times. This CDR3 is CASRLSGNVYEQYF. The CDR3 DNA sequence: TGCGCCAGCAGACTTAGCGGGAACGTCTACGAGCAGTACTTC. The chain employs TRBV5-1 and TRBJ2-7; 8 nucleotides line up with TRBD2. Germline V gene lookup returns CDR1 SGHRS and CDR2 YFSETQ. V trimming: 5 bases; J trimming: 3 bases; junction bases outside the gene matches: 7. This CDR3 has 14 amino acids.

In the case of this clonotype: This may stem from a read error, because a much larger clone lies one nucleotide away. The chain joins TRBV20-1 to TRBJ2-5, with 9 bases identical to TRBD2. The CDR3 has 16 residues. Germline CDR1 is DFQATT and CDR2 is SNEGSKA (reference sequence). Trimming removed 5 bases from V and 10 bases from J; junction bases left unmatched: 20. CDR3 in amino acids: CSAPMAGGSTKRGQYF. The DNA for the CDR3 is TGCAGTGCTCCGATGGCGGGGGGGTCCACCAAGAGGGGCCAGTACTTC.

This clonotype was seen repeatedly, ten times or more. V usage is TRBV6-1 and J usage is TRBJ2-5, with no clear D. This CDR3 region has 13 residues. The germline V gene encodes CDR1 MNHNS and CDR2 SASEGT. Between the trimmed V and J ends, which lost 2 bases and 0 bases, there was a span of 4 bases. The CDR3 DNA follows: TGTGCCAGCAGTGAAAGCCACCAAGAGACCCAGTACTTC. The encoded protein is CASSESHQETQYF.

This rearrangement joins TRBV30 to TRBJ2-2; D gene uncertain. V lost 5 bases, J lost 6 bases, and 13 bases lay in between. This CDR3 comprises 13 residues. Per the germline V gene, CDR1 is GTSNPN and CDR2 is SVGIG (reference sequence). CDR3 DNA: TGTGCCTGGGGTAGGGATGTGGCCGGGGAGCTGTTTTTT. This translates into CAWGRDVAGELFF.

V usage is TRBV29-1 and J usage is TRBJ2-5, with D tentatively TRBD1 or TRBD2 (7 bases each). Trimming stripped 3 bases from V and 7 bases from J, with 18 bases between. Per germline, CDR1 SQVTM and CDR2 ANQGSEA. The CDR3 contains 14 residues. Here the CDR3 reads CSVEGAGGRGTQYF. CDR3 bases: TGCAGCGTTGAGGGGGCAGGGGGGAGGGGGACCCAGTACTTC.

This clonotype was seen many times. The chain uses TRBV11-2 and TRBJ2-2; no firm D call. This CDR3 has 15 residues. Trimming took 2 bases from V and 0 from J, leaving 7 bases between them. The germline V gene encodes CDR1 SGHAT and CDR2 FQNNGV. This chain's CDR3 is CASSLSGSNTGELFF. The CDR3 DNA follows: TGTGCCAGCAGCTTATCGGGTTCGAACACCGGGGAGCTGTTTTTT.

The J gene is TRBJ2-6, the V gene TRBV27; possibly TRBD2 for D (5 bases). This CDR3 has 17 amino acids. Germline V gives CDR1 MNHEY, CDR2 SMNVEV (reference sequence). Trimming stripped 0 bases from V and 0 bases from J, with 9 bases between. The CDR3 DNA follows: TGTGCCAGCAGTTTATCGAGCGGTTACTCTGGGGCCAACGTCCTGACTTTC. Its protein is CASSLSSGYSGANVLTF.